Listed here are 13 T cell receptor beta chains from one sample, sequenced in a study of T cell responses to AZD1222 COVID-19 vaccine. Sequenced by immunoSEQ multiplex PCR; TCRdb stores in-frame clones only, minus some. The sample has around 200,000 clones; roughly 93% are singletons. This sample comprised peripheral blood, obtained 28 days after the second dose of the MenACWY control vaccine. All receptors derive from an adult who received the MenACWY meningococcal vaccine as a control.

Of note for this clone: Distinct nucleotide sequences in the sample also encode this CDR3. This chain uses TRBV24-1 with TRBJ2-1; D is unresolved. V was shortened by 3 bases and J by 3 bases, with 5 bases between the two germline ends. This CDR3 contains 13 residues. Germline CDR1 KGHDR, CDR2 SFDVKD. The CDR3 DNA is TGTGCCACCAGTGATCTGGGCTACAATGAGCAGTTCTTC. It translates to CATSDLGYNEQFF.

The chain joins TRBV19 to TRBJ1-3; D remains ambiguous. There are 14 residues in the CDR3. CDR1 LNHDA and CDR2 SQIVND come from the germline V gene (reference sequence). With 5 bases removed from V and 0 bases from J, the gap between germline ends came to 8 bases. Written as DNA, the CDR3 is TGTGCCAGTAGTGAGGCAGCCTCTGGAAACACCATATATTTT. Translated, it gives CASSEAASGNTIYF.

The chain joins TRBV7-8 to TRBJ2-5; D unresolved. CDR3 size: 15 residues. Germline V gene sequence: CDR1 SGHVS, CDR2 FQNEAQ. Trimming stripped 2 bases from V and 5 bases from J, with 15 bases between. The CDR3 DNA reads TGTGCCAGCAGCTTAACCGAAATAAATGGGGAGACCCAGTACTTC. Protein sequence: CASSLTEINGETQYF.

This clone appeared a single time. The rearrangement links TRBV13 to TRBJ2-7, with D tentatively TRBD1 (7 bases). Trimming stripped 6 bases from V and 4 bases from J, with 22 bases between. The CDR3 has 16 residues. Germline V lookup: CDR1 PRHDT, CDR2 FYEKMQ (reference sequence). CDR3 coding DNA: TGTGCCAGCAGACCCCCCCCCGCAGGGGGACTTTACGAGCAGTACTTC. Protein sequence: CASRPPPAGGLYEQYF.

The chain combines TRBV29-1 with TRBJ1-2; TRBD1 matches 11 bases. This CDR3 is 14 amino acids long. The V gene's germline CDR1 is SQVTM and CDR2 ANQGSEA. V lost 7 bases and J lost 4; bases outside the gene matches: 8. The CDR3 is CSAPGQGEIYGYTF. The CDR3 coding sequence is TGCAGCGCCCCGGGACAGGGGGAGATCTATGGCTACACCTTC.

The rearrangement links TRBV27 to TRBJ2-7, with D maybe TRBD1 (6 bases). Germline CDR1 reads MNHEY; CDR2 reads SMNVEV (reference sequence). The length of the CDR3 is 14 residues. V was pared by 6 bases and J by 1 base, with 13 bases between. CDR3 nucleotides: TGTGCCAGCAGCTGGACAGCCTCATCCTACGAGCAGTACTTC. As protein: CASSWTASSYEQYF.

The sample holds one count of this clone. The chain couples TRBV7-9 to TRBJ2-2; unclear D gene. The CDR3 length is 14 residues. Trimming removed 1 base at V and 6 bases at J, with 9 bases between. The germline gives CDR1 SEHNR, CDR2 FQNEAQ (reference sequence). The CDR3 bases are TGTGCCAGCAGCTTAGATTTGGCCTCCGGGGAGCTGTTTTTT. It codes for CASSLDLASGELFF.

The gene calls are TRBV18 and TRBJ1-2; 10 bases map to TRBD1. Germline V gene sequence: CDR1 KGHSH, CDR2 LQKENI. V trimming: 5 bases; J trimming: 2 bases; junction bases outside the gene matches: 8. The CDR3 has 16 residues. The CDR3 bases are TGTGCCAGCTCAACGGGAGGACAGGGGGGAAACTATGGCTACACCTTC. Encoded protein: CASSTGGQGGNYGYTF.

The chain combines TRBV5-1 with TRBJ1-3; D unclear. This CDR3 region has 14 residues. The V end was cut by 4 bases, the J end by 0 bases, with 8 bases between. Germline V CDR1 and CDR2: SGHRS, YFSETQ. The CDR3 DNA follows: TGCGCCAGCAGCCCAACTACCTCTGGAAACACCATATATTTT. This gives the protein CASSPTTSGNTIYF.

The chain recombines TRBV24-1 with TRBJ1-2; D is possibly TRBD1 (5 bases). This CDR3 has 14 residues. The V gene's germline CDR1 is KGHDR and CDR2 SFDVKD. Trimming left V 4 bases short and J 5 bases short, with 13 bases between. The chain's CDR3 is CATSEWDPLYGYTF. CDR3 DNA sequence: TGTGCCACCAGTGAATGGGACCCCCTATATGGCTACACCTTC.

The V gene is TRBV28, the J gene TRBJ1-2, with D unresolved. This CDR3 region has 12 residues. The V gene lost 5 bases and the J gene lost 8 bases, with 12 bases spanning the gap. Germline assignment: CDR1 MDHEN and CDR2 SYDVKM. CDR3 sequence (DNA): TGTGCCAGCAGTCAGAAAACGTTGGGCTACACCTTC. Encoded protein: CASSQKTLGYTF.

The rearrangement links TRBV30 to TRBJ1-6; TRBD1 is a possible D gene (6 bases). Trimming removed 2 bases from V and 7 bases from J, with 9 bases in between. The CDR3 spans 13 residues. Per the germline V gene, CDR1 is GTSNPN and CDR2 is SVGIG (reference sequence). The DNA for the CDR3 is TGTGCCTGGAGTAGGGGGTCAAATTCACCCCTCCACTTT. As protein: CAWSRGSNSPLHF. The full variable domain, rest sourced from reference TRBV30 and TRBJ1-6, is SQTIHQWPATLVQPVGSPLSLECTVEGTSNPNLYWYRQAAGRGLQLLFYSVGIGQISSEVPQNLSASRPQDRQFILSSKKLLLSDSGFYLCAWSRGSNSPLHFGNGTRLTVT.

This rearrangement joins TRBV29-1 to TRBJ1-1; D is ambiguous. Germline lookup yields CDR1 SQVTM and CDR2 ANQGSEA. The CDR3 is made up of 13 amino acids. V shed 7 bases and J shed 0 bases, with 12 bases lying between them. CDR3 region: CSGRGGLNTEAFF. CDR3 DNA: TGCAGCGGCCGAGGAGGATTGAACACTGAAGCTTTCTTT.